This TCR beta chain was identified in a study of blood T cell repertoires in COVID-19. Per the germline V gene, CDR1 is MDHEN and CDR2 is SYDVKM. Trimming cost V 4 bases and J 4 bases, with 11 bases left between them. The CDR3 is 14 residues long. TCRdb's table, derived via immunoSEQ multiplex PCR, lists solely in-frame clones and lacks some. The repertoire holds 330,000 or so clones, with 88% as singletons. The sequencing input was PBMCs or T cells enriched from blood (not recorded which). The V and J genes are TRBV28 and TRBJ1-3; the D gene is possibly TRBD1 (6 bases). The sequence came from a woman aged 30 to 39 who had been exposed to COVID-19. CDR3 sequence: CASSSAGEGNTIYF. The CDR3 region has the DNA TGTGCCAGCAGTTCCGCAGGGGAGGGAAACACCATATATTTT.